This TCR beta chain was identified in a study of naive and memory T cell subsets. Findings and limits, study-wide: Especially in CD8 cells, naive repertoires contained a few larger clonotypes, possibly CD45RA-re-expressing memory cells. Over 95% of naive TCR sequences appeared only once after error correction, unlike memory subsets.

With 8 bases clipped from V and 7 bases from J, the junction kept 6 bases outside the gene matches. CDR1 and CDR2 from the germline V gene are MNHEY and SVGAGI. CDR3 length equals 14 residues. Cells stained for CD3, CD4, CD8, CD45RA and CD27 were sorted into four subsets. Of note for this clonotype: Its cognate antigen is unknown.

An equimolar mix of two oligonucleotides served as the beta constant-region primer for TRBC1 and TRBC2. TCRdb reanalysed the UMI-ligation and nested PCR reads using MiXCR and keeps one entry per CDR3 protein. The sample yields 120,000 to 150,000 distinct CDR3 sequences, about 18% seen once. This sequence was found in a human donor in good health. This chain connects TRBV6-5 to TRBJ1-6, with 9 bases aligning to TRBD1. The sequenced material came from naive CD4+ T cells from blood. In DNA, the CDR3 is TGTGCCAGCTGCCGGGACAGGGAAAATTCACCCCTCCACTTT. Its translation is CASCRDRENSPLHF.